These 17 T cell receptor beta chains came from one sample sequenced in a study of identical twins. Each CDR3 protein is one row after TCRdb ran MiXCR on the 5' RACE reads. The table shows around 470,000 distinct CDR3 sequences, with approximately 15% occurring only once. The sample was also linked to a second study, of yellow fever vaccine responses in identical twins.

The specimen sequenced was CD4+ T cells sorted from blood. The receptors were sampled from a woman aged 18 to 35 in good health.

This clonotype was seen more than once but under ten times. DNA of the CDR3: TGCGCCAGCAGCTTGGATACTTGGACATCCACAGATACGCAGTATTTT. Its translation is CASSLDTWTSTDTQYF. The V call is TRBV5-1, the J call TRBJ2-3, with D maybe TRBD1 (5 bases). Germline loops: CDR1 SGHRS, CDR2 YFSETQ. The CDR3 is 16 residues long. The V end was cut by 0 bases, the J end by 2 bases, with 13 bases between.

This clonotype was seen only a few times. V and J are TRBV20-1 and TRBJ1-5, with a tentative D call TRBD1 (6 bases). CDR1 is DFQATT, CDR2 SNEGSKA, per germline (reference sequence). Trimming pared 6 bases from V and 2 bases from J, leaving 11 bases between. The CDR3 runs to 13 residues. The CDR3 nucleotides read TGCAGTGCCCCGGACAGCGGCAATCAGCCCCAGCATTTT. Residues: CSAPDSGNQPQHF.

The sample holds a few counts of this clonotype. For the CDR3, the DNA is TGTGCCAGCAGTTTGGCGGGACAGGGTTTATACGAGCAGTACTTC. This encodes CASSLAGQGLYEQYF. This chain uses TRBV28 with TRBJ2-7, with 9 bases matching TRBD1. The CDR3 loop spans 15 amino acids. Trimming removed 3 bases from V and 4 bases from J; junction bases left unmatched: 7. Germline V gene sequence: CDR1 MDHEN, CDR2 SYDVKM.

This clonotype was detected only a few times. DNA of the CDR3: TGCAGTGGCCAGTTTGGGAACTCCTACAATGAGCAGTTCTTC. It yields the protein CSGQFGNSYNEQFF. The J gene is TRBJ2-1, the V gene TRBV20-1; D gene unclear. The CDR3 extends over 14 amino acids. Germline V lookup: CDR1 DFQATT, CDR2 SNEGSKA (reference sequence). Trimming stripped 7 bases from V and 0 bases from J, with 13 bases between.

The chain links TRBV24-1 to TRBJ2-2; no clear D. V gave up 3 bases and J gave up 3 bases, with 10 bases separating them. This CDR3 is 15 amino acids long. Germline V gene data show CDR1 as KGHDR and CDR2 as SFDVKD. The CDR3 protein is CATSDGRVHTGELFF. The CDR3 region has the DNA TGTGCCACCAGTGATGGGCGAGTCCACACCGGGGAGCTGTTTTTT.

The V call is TRBV5-1, the J call TRBJ2-3; weak D call: TRBD2 (5 bases). V was trimmed by 3 bases and J by 0 bases, leaving 20 bases between them. Germline lookup yields CDR1 SGHRS and CDR2 YFSETQ. The CDR3 length is 18 residues. CDR3 sequence reads: CASSWLGSASTSTDTQYF. CDR3 bases: TGCGCCAGCAGCTGGCTAGGGAGTGCTTCTACTAGCACAGATACGCAGTATTTT.

The chain has TRBV20-1 and TRBJ2-7; 7 bases fit TRBD1. After removal of 4 bases from V and 7 bases from J, the junction contained 10 bases not matched to a gene. Per the germline V gene, CDR1 is DFQATT and CDR2 is SNEGSKA (reference sequence). This CDR3 has 13 amino acids. The CDR3 region is CSATDRVPGEQYF. The DNA for the CDR3 is TGCAGTGCTACCGACAGGGTCCCGGGGGAGCAGTACTTC.

This clonotype was found a few times. V usage is TRBV29-1 and J usage is TRBJ2-7, with 8 bases identical to TRBD1. Trimming removed 4 bases from V and 2 bases from J; junction bases left unmatched: 13. This CDR3 is built from 16 residues. The germline V gene encodes CDR1 SQVTM and CDR2 ANQGSEA. CDR3 region: CSVAGAFDRGAYEQYF. CDR3 nucleotides: TGCAGCGTTGCCGGTGCCTTCGACAGGGGAGCCTACGAGCAGTACTTC.

This clonotype was recorded a few times. The chain has TRBV20-1 and TRBJ2-5; D ambiguous. Trimming cost V 3 bases and J 5 bases, with 10 bases left between them. CDR1 is DFQATT and CDR2 is SNEGSKA in the germline V gene (reference sequence). The CDR3 contains 12 residues. For the CDR3, the DNA is TGCAGTGCTAGGGCTAGTTTGGAGACCCAGTACTTC. Its translation: CSARASLETQYF.

The chain recombines TRBV6-1 with TRBJ1-1, with unresolved D. The V and J ends lost 4 bases and 4 bases respectively, with 10 bases between them. Per the germline V gene, CDR1 is MNHNS and CDR2 is SASEGT. The CDR3 consists of 13 residues. The CDR3 region has the DNA TGTGCCAGCAGTGCGGGGTGGAGCACTGAAGCTTTCTTT. Translation: CASSAGWSTEAFF.

V is TRBV19 and J is TRBJ1-6; D not resolved. The length of the CDR3 is 13 residues. CDR1 and CDR2 (germline): LNHDA, SQIVND (reference sequence). V was trimmed by 5 bases and J by 17 bases, leaving 19 bases between them. In DNA, the CDR3 is TGTGCCAGTAGTGATAAGGGCCCCTTCGGGGTCCACTTT. Protein sequence: CASSDKGPFGVHF.

The chain employs TRBV9 and TRBJ2-7; maybe TRBD2 (6 bases). The CDR3 sequence is 14 residues long. The ends were cut back, 0 bases at V and 2 bases at J, with 9 bases in the middle. Germline values: CDR1 SGDLS, CDR2 YYNGEE. In DNA form, the CDR3 reads TGTGCCAGCAGCGTAGATCCGGGGGCCTACGAGCAGTACTTC. Amino acid sequence: CASSVDPGAYEQYF.

This clonotype was found a few times. The gene calls are TRBV12-3 or TRBV12-4 and TRBJ2-5; 7 bases align to TRBD1. The junction had 6 bases not matched to a gene; V was cut back by 4 bases and J by 1 base. This CDR3 comprises 15 residues. The CDR3 region is CASSYGDRAQETQYF. In DNA, the CDR3 is TGTGCCAGCAGTTACGGCGACAGGGCCCAAGAGACCCAGTACTTC.

The sample holds a few counts of this clonotype. The chain combines TRBV6-5 with TRBJ2-1; D is unresolved. CDR1 is MNHEY, CDR2 SVGAGI, per germline. Trimming took 4 bases from V and 5 from J, leaving 9 bases between them. The CDR3 has 13 residues. The DNA of the CDR3 is TGTGCCAGCAGTTTTAGACCCCACAATGAGCAGTTCTTC. It specifies CASSFRPHNEQFF.

The V and J genes are TRBV6-1 and TRBJ2-3; D gene ambiguous. V lost 5 bases, J lost 2 bases, and 20 bases lay in between. The CDR3 is made up of 17 amino acids. CDR1 and CDR2 (germline): MNHNS, SASEGT. This chain's CDR3 is CASSRPPGRASTDTQYF. Here the CDR3 DNA reads TGTGCCAGCAGTAGGCCCCCTGGGCGAGCCTCCACAGATACGCAGTATTTT.

Only a few counts were recorded for this clonotype. The V gene is TRBV9, the J gene TRBJ1-3; D perhaps matches TRBD1 (5 bases). V gave up 4 bases and J gave up 0 bases, with 8 bases separating them. CDR1 is SGDLS and CDR2 is YYNGEE in the germline V gene. This CDR3 has 14 amino acids. The CDR3 reads CASSRDYSGNTIYF. CDR3 coding DNA: TGTGCCAGCAGCAGGGACTACTCTGGAAACACCATATATTTT.

This clonotype was observed a few times. J is TRBJ2-2 and V is TRBV2; 10 nucleotides match TRBD1. Germline CDR1 is SNHLY and CDR2 is FYNNEI. The V gene end was trimmed by 5 bases and the J gene end by 5 bases; junction bases not matched to a gene: 5. This CDR3 has 15 residues. The CDR3 DNA follows: TGTGCCAGCAGTACGCCGGGACAGGGGACCGGGGAGCTGTTTTTT. This codes for CASSTPGQGTGELFF. The entire variable domain, with the rest obtained from reference TRBV2 and TRBJ2-2, is as follows: EPEVTQTPSHQVTQMGQEVILRCVPISNHLYFYWYRQILGQKVEFLVSFYNNEISEKSEIFDDQFSVERPDGSNFTLKIRSTKLEDSAMYFCASSTPGQGTGELFFGEGSRLTVL.